This TCR beta chain stems from a study of blood T cell repertoires in COVID-19. The V segment lost 4 bases and the J segment 2 bases; nucleotides outside the gene matches: 6. CDR3 length equals 17 residues. Per the germline V gene, CDR1 is SGHTA and CDR2 is FQGNSA. Data came from immunoSEQ multiplex PCR; TCRdb stores just in-frame clones and leaves some out. The table lists 69,000 or so clones, about 82% of them singletons. The sequencing sample was made of peripheral blood. The genes are TRBV7-2 and TRBJ2-1; 12 positions match TRBD2. This clonotype was obtained from a woman older than 75 with active or convalescent COVID-19. CDR3 DNA: TGTGCCAGCAGCTACACATCTAGCGGGGGGGCCTACAATGAGCAGTTCTTC. It translates to CASSYTSSGGAYNEQFF.